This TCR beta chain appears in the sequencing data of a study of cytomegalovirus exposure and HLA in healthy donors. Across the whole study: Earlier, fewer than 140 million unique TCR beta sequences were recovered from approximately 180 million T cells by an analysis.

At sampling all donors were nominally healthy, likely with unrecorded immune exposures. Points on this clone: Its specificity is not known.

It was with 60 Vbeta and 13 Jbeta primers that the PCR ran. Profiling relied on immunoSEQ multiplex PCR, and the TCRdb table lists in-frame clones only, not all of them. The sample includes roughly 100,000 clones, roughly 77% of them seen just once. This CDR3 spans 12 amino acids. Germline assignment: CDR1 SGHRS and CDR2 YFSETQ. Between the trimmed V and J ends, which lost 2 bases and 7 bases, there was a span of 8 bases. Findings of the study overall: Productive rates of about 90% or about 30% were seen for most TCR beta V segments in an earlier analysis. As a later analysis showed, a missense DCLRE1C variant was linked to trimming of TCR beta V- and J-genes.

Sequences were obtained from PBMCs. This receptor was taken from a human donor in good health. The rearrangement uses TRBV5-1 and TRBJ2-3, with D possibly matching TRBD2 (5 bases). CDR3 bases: TGCGCCAGCAGCTTCGAGGGAAATACGCAGTATTTT. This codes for CASSFEGNTQYF.